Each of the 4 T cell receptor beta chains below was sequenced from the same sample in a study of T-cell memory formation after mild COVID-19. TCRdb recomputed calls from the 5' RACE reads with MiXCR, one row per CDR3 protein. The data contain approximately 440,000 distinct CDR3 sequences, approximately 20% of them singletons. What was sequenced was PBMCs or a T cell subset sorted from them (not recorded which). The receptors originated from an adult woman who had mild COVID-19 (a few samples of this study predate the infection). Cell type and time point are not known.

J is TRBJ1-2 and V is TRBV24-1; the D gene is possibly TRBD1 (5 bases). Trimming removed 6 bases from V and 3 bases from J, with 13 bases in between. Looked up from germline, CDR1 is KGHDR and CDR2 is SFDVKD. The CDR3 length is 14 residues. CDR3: CATSQVGVDYGYTF. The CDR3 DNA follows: TGTGCCACCAGTCAAGTAGGGGTGGACTATGGCTACACCTTC.

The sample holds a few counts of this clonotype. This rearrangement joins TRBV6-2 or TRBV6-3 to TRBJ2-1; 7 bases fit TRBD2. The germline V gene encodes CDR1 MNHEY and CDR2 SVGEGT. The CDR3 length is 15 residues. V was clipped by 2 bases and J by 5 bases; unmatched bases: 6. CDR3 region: CASSYGLADNNEQFF. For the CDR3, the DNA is TGTGCCAGCAGTTACGGGCTAGCGGACAACAATGAGCAGTTCTTC.

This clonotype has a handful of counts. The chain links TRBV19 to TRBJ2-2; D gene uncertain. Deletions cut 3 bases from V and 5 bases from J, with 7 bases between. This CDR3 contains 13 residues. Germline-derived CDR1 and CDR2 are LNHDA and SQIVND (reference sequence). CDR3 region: CASSIGITGELFF. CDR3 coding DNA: TGTGCCAGTAGTATCGGCATTACCGGGGAGCTGTTTTTT.

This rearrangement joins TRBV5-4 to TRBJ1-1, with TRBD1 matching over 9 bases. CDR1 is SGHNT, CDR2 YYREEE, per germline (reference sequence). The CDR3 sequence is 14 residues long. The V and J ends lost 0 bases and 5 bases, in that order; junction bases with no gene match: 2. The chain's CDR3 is CASSLVTGGTEAFF. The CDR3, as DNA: TGTGCCAGCAGCTTGGTGACAGGGGGGACTGAAGCTTTCTTT.